This TCR beta chain was documented in a study of CD8+CD57+ T cells in acquired aplastic anemia. Study-level background: Recorded DNA amounts for sorted CD4+ and CD8+ cells had an average of approximately 3.2 ug.

The study's findings and limits: Patients and controls shared about 30 CD8+ CDR3 sequences.

The study profiled TCR beta VDJ and CDR3 using genomic DNA as template. Each CDR3 protein gets one entry after TCRdb re-called the reads with MiXCR. The sample shows some 160,000 distinct CDR3 sequences, roughly 48% of them seen only once. This clonotype was seen once. Antigen: not known. This CDR3 has 11 amino acids. Germline loops: CDR1 DFQATT, CDR2 SNEGSKA (reference sequence). Trimming took off 8 bases at V and 5 bases at J, with 12 bases between the two ends. Whoever was chosen for sequencing had shown CD8+CD57+ cell expansion by flow cytometry. Diagnosis of severe acquired aplastic anemia applied to all patients.

The source is a human donor with aplastic anemia. V usage is TRBV20-1 and J usage is TRBJ2-5, with TRBD1 as a possible D gene (5 bases). The specimen was sorted CD4+, CD8+, or CD8+CD57+ T cells (not recorded which) from PBMCs. The CDR3 DNA reads as TGCAGTCCTGGTGGGGCTGAGACCCAGTACTTC. This gives the protein CSPGGAETQYF.